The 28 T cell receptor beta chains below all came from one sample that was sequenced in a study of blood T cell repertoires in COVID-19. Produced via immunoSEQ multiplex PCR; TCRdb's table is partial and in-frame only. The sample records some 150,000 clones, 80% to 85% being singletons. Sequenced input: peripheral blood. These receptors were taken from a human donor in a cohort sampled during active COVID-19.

CDR3 amino acids: CASSDSDSTQQFF. The CDR3, as DNA: TGTGCCAGCAGTGACTCTGACTCCACTCAGCAGTTCTTC. The chain recombines TRBV6-4 with TRBJ2-1; D not certain. CDR3 length: 13 amino acids. Germline V lookup: CDR1 MRHNA, CDR2 SNTAGT. V lost 0 bases and J lost 11, with 11 bases in between.

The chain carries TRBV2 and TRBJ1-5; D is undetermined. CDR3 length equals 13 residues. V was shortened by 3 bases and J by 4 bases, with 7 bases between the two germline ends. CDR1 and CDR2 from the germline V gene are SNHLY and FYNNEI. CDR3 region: CASSDPENQPQHF. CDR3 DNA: TGTGCCAGCAGTGATCCGGAGAATCAGCCCCAGCATTTT.

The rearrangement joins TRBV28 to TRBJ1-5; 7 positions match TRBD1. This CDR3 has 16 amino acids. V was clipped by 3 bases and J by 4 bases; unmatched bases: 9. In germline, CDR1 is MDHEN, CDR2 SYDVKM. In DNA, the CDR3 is TGTGCCAGCAGTTTCGGCAGGGGGATGGGAAATCAGCCCCAGCATTTT. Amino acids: CASSFGRGMGNQPQHF.

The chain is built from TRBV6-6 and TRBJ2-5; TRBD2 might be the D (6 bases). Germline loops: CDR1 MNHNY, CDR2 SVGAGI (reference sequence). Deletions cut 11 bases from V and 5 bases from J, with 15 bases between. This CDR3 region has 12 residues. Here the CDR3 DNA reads TGTGCCTCCCGAGGGGACTCGGAGACCCAGTACTTC. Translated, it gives CASRGDSETQYF.

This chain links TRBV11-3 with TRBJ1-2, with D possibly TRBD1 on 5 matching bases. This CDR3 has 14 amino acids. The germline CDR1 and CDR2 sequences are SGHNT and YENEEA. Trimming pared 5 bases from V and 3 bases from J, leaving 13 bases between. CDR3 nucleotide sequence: TGTGCCAGCAGCGGAGGGGCCCGCTACTATGGCTACACCTTC. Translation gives CASSGGARYYGYTF.

The CDR3 DNA reads as TGTGCCAGCAGTAGACAGCCCGAGGACTATGGCTACACCTTC. Translation gives CASSRQPEDYGYTF. The rearrangement uses TRBV6-2 or TRBV6-3 and TRBJ1-2; the D gene is possibly TRBD1 (5 bases). The CDR3 contains 14 residues. Trimming shortened V by 5 bases and J by 3 bases, and 13 bases separated the two germline ends. CDR1 and CDR2 (germline): MNHEY, SVGEGT.

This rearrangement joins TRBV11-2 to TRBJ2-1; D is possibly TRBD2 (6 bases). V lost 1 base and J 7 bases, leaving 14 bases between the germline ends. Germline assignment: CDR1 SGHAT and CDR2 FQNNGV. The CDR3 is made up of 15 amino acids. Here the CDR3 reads CASSLATGTLNEQFF. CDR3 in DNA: TGTGCCAGCAGCTTAGCCACCGGGACTCTTAATGAGCAGTTCTTC.

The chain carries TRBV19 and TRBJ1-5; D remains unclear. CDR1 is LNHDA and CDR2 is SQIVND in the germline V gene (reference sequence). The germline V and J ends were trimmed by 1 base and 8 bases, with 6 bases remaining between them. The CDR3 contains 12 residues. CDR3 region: CASSIVTEPQHF. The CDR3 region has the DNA TGTGCCAGTAGTATAGTAACGGAGCCCCAGCATTTT.

The CDR3 nucleotides read TGTGCCTCCTGGGCCCGGTGGTACGAGCAGTACTTC. This codes for CASWARWYEQYF. The rearrangement links TRBV2 to TRBJ2-7; D is ambiguous. Trimming removed 11 bases from V and 4 bases from J, with 15 bases in between. Germline CDR1 reads SNHLY; CDR2 reads FYNNEI. This CDR3 comprises 12 residues.

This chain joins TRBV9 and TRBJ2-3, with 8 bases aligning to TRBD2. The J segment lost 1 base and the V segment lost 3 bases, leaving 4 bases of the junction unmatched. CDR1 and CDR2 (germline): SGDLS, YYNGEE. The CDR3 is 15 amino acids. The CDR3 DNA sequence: TGTGCCAGCAGCGCGGCGGGGGGACGCACAGATACGCAGTATTTT. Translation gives CASSAAGGRTDTQYF.

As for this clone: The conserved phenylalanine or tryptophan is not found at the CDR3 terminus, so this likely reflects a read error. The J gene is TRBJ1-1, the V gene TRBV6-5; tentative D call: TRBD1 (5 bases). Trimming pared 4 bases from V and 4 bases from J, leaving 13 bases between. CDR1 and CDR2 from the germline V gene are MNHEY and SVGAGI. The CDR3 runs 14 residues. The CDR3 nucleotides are TGTGCCAGCAGTTTCGGACCGGGGGGCACTGAAGCTTTCCTT. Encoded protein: CASSFGPGGTEAFL.

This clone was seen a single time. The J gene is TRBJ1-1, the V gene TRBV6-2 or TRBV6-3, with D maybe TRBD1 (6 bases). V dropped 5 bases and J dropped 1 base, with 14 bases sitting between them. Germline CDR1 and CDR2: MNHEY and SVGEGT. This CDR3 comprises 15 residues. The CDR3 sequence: CASSARGLANTEAFF. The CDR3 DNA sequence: TGTGCCAGCAGTGCCAGGGGTCTGGCGAACACTGAAGCTTTCTTT.

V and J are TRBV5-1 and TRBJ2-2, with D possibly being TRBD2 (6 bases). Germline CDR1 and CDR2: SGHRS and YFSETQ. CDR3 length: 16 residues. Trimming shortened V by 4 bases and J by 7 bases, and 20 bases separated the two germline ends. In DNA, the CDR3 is TGCGCCAGCAGCCCTCAACCGCTCGAGGGAGGCGGGGAGCTGTTTTTT. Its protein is CASSPQPLEGGGELFF.

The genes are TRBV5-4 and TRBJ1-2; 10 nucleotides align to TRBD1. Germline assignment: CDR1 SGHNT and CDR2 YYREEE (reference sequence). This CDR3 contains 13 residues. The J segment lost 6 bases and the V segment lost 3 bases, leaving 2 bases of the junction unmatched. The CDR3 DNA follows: TGTGCCAGCAGCTCGGGACAGGGGAATGGCTACACCTTC. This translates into CASSSGQGNGYTF.

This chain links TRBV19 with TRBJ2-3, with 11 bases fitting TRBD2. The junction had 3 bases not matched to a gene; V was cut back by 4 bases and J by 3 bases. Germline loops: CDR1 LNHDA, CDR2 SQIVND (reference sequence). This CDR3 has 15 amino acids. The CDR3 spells CASSSRLAGTDTQYF. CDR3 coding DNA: TGTGCCAGTAGTAGCAGACTAGCGGGGACAGATACGCAGTATTTT.

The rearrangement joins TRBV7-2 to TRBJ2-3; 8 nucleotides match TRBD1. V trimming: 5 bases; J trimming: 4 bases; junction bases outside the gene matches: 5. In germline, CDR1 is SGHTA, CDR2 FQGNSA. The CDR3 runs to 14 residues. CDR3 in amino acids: CASSPDRGPDTQYF. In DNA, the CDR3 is TGTGCCAGCAGCCCCGACAGGGGACCAGATACGCAGTATTTT.

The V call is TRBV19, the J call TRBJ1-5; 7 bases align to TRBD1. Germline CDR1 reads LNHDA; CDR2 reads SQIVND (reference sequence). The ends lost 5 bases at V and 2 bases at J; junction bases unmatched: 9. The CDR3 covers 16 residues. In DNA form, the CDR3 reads TGTGCCAGTAGTGACCGACGGACAGGAGGCAATCAGCCCCAGCATTTT. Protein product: CASSDRRTGGNQPQHF.

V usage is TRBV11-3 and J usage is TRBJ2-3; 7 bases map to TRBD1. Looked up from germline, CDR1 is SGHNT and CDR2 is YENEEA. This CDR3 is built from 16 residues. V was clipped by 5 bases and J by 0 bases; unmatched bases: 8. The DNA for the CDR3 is TGTGCCAGCAGCCCGGGGACAGTTGCTAGCACAGATACGCAGTATTTT. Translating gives CASSPGTVASTDTQYF. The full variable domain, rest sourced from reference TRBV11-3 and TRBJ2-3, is EAGVVQSPRYKIIEKKQPVAFWCNPISGHNTLYWYLQNLGQGPELLIRYENEEAVDDSQLPKDRFSAERLKGVDSTLKIQPAELGDSAVYLCASSPGTVASTDTQYFGPGTRLTVL.

The DNA for the CDR3 is TGCGCCAGCAGCCCGGGACAGGACCAGCCCCAGCATTTT. Its translation is CASSPGQDQPQHF. The genes are TRBV5-1 and TRBJ1-5, with TRBD1 matching 8 bases. This CDR3 is 13 amino acids long. CDR1 is SGHRS, CDR2 YFSETQ, per germline. V trimming: 4 bases; J trimming: 7 bases; junction bases outside the gene matches: 4.

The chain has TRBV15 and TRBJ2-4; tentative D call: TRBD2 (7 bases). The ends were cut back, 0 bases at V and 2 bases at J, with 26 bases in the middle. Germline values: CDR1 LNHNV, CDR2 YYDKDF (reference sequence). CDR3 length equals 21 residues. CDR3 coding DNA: TGTGCCACCAGCAGAGATCCCCCCGGGGGAGGGGGTATGGGGACCAAAAACATTCAGTACTTC. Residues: CATSRDPPGGGGMGTKNIQYF.

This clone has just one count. CDR3 protein: CASSLARGYPQHF. In nucleotides, the CDR3 is TGTGCCAGCAGTTTAGCGCGAGGCTATCCCCAGCATTTT. V gene TRBV12-3 or TRBV12-4 combines with J gene TRBJ1-5; no clear D gene. The length of the CDR3 is 13 residues. The germline V and J ends were trimmed by 0 bases and 10 bases, with 10 bases remaining between them.

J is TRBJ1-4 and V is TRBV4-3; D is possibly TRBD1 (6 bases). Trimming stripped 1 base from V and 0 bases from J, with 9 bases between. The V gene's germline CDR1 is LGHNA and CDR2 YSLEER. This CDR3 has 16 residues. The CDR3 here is CASSQGTAATNEKLFF. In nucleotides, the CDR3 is TGCGCCAGCAGCCAAGGGACAGCGGCAACTAATGAAAAACTGTTTTTT.

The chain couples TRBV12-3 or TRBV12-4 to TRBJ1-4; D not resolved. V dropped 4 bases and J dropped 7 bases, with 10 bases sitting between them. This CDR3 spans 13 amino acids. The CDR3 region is CASSWYSSEKLFF. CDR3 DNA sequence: TGTGCCAGCAGTTGGTACAGCTCTGAAAAACTGTTTTTT.

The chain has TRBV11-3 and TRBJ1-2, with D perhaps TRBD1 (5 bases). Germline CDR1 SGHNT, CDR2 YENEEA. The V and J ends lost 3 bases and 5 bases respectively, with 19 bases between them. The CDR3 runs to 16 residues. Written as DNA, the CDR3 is TGTGCCAGCAGCTTTTATTCGGGGGAATCGATTTATGGCTACACCTTC. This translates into CASSFYSGESIYGYTF.

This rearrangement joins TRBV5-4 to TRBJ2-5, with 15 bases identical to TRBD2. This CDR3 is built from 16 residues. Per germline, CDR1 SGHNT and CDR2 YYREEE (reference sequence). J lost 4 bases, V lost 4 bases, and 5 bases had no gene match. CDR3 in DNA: TGTGCCAGCAGCCCTCGGACTAGCGGGGGGGCAGAGACCCAGTACTTC. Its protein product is CASSPRTSGGAETQYF. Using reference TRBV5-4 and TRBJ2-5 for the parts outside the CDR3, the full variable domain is ETGVTQSPTHLIKTRGQQVTLRCSSQSGHNTVSWYQQALGQGPQFIFQYYREEENGRGNFPPRFSGLQFPNYSSELNVNALELDDSALYLCASSPRTSGGAETQYFGPGTRLLVL.

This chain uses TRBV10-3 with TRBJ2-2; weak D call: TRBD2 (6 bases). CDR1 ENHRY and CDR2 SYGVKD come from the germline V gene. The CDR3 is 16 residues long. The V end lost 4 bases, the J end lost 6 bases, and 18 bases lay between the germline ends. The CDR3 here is CAISAGGRRVAGELFF. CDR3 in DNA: TGTGCCATCAGTGCTGGGGGGAGAAGGGTCGCCGGGGAGCTGTTTTTT.

DNA of the CDR3: TGTGCCAGCAGCTTAGATAACAGGGGGCCACGGAGTGGCTATGGCTACACCTTC. Amino acid sequence: CASSLDNRGPRSGYGYTF. The chain recombines TRBV7-2 with TRBJ1-2; 9 bases line up with TRBD1. The germline V gene has CDR1 SGHTA and CDR2 FQGNSA. The CDR3 contains 18 residues. V shed 1 base and J 4 bases; nucleotides not matched to a gene: 13.

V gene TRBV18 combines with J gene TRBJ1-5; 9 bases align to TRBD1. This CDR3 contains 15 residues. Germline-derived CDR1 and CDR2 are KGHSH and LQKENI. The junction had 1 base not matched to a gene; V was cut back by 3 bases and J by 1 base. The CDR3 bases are TGTGCCAGCTCACCGACAGGGGGAAGCAATCAGCCCCAGCATTTT. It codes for CASSPTGGSNQPQHF. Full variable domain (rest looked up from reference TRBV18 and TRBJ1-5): NAGVMQNPRHLVRRRGQEARLRCSPMKGHSHVYWYRQLPEEGLKFMVYLQKENIIDESGMPKERFSAEFPKEGPSILRIQQVVRGDSAAYFCASSPTGGSNQPQHFGDGTRLSIL.